This T cell receptor beta chain was recorded in a study of T cells in localized non-small cell lung cancer. Study-wide results and limits: Because researchers sequenced only one region of the tumor, heterogeneity is still possible. Among the top 100 tumor clones, a median around 57 appeared in adjacent lung. It was uninvolved adjacent lung that showed the highest T cell clonality, exceeding tumor. Longer overall survival was associated with a higher density of T cells in the blood.

Turning to this clone: Its antigen remains unidentified.

The V gene lost 1 base and the J gene lost 6 bases, with 13 bases spanning the gap. Germline V CDR1 and CDR2: LGHNA, YNFKEQ. This CDR3 contains 15 residues. Some clones are missing from TCRdb's copy, which holds only in-frame ones; the method was immunoSEQ multiplex PCR. The repertoire holds 65,000 to 80,000 clones, with about 88% as singletons. The sequenced sample was peripheral blood, obtained before any cancer treatment. The receptor's source is a female donor older than 55 with stage I lung adenocarcinoma. This chain links TRBV4-2 with TRBJ2-1, with D possibly TRBD1 on 6 matching bases. In nucleotides, the CDR3 is TGTGCCAGCAGCCAAGCCGAGGGGACAATCAATGAGCAGTTCTTC. As protein: CASSQAEGTINEQFF.